This T cell receptor beta chain was observed in a study of blood T cell repertoires in COVID-19. The CDR3 runs 16 residues. CDR1 is SGDLS and CDR2 is YYNGEE in the germline V gene. Between the trimmed V and J ends, which lost 3 bases and 2 bases, there was a span of 17 bases. Repertoires were generated with immunoSEQ multiplex PCR, while TCRdb's copy carries only in-frame clones and drops some. Here the sample spans 300,000 or so clones, roughly 90% being singletons. This sequence joins TRBV9 and TRBJ1-1; D possibly corresponds to TRBD1 (6 bases). The receptor comes from a woman in her twenties or thirties with COVID-19, enrolled during active disease. The sequencing sample was made of peripheral blood. CDR3 in DNA: TGTGCCAGCAGCGCCCGACGGGGGGGCCGAAACACTGAAGCTTTCTTT. Its protein is CASSARRGGRNTEAFF.